This T cell receptor (beta chain) was profiled in a study of tumor and adjacent non-tumor tissue in lung cancer. CDR1 and CDR2 (germline): MNHEY, SVGAGI. The CDR3 sequence is 14 residues long. V was clipped by 0 bases and J by 4 bases, with 9 bases between them. This clonotype was counted many times. A modified ARM-PCR protocol with three rounds of nested PCR amplified TCRbeta. TCRdb re-derived calls from the multiplex PCR reads in MiXCR, one entry per CDR3 protein. This sample has roughly 150,000 distinct CDR3 sequences, with 60% to 70% found just once. RNA was extracted from bulk tissue without any cell sorting.

The rearrangement links TRBV6-5 to TRBJ1-1, with unresolved D. The sequenced sample was lung tumor tissue. The source of this sequence is a man aged 55 to 70 with small cell lung cancer. The CDR3 DNA reads TGTGCCAGCAGTTACTCAGCGGGCGGCACTGAAGCTTTCTTT. Amino acids: CASSYSAGGTEAFF.